The 31 T cell receptor beta chains in this list originate from one sample, sequenced in a study of shared T cell receptors in the human thymus. The protocol was immunoSEQ multiplex PCR, while the TCRdb copy is restricted to in-frame clones and leaves out a portion. The sample carries hundreds of thousands of clones, 78% recorded once. These data are also associated with another study on human thymus T cells.

Sequencing was done on a sample of thymocytes. These receptors all stem from a boy less than two years old with a congenital heart defect.

The chain recombines TRBV5-1 with TRBJ2-7, with D possibly being TRBD2 (5 bases). Trimming shortened V by 0 bases and J by 4 bases, and 11 bases separated the two germline ends. This CDR3 is built from 14 residues. The V gene's germline CDR1 is SGHRS and CDR2 YFSETQ. The CDR3 is CASSLVGSGYEQYF. The CDR3 bases are TGCGCCAGCAGCTTGGTTGGTTCGGGATACGAGCAGTACTTC.

This chain uses TRBV5-1 with TRBJ1-1, with D perhaps matching TRBD1 (6 bases). There are 13 residues in the CDR3. The germline V gene has CDR1 SGHRS and CDR2 YFSETQ. Trimming pared 4 bases from V and 9 bases from J, leaving 16 bases between. The CDR3 bases are TGCGCCAGCAGCCCCCGGGAGGGGGACAAAGCTTTCTTT. It translates to CASSPREGDKAFF. Complete variable domain (other parts from reference TRBV5-1 and TRBJ1-1): KAGVTQTPRYLIKTRGQQVTLSCSPISGHRSVSWYQQTPGQGLQFLFEYFSETQRNKGNFPGRFSGRQFSNSRSEMNVSTLELGDSALYLCASSPREGDKAFFGQGTRLTVV.

The rearrangement links TRBV5-1 to TRBJ1-2; D is perhaps TRBD1 (6 bases). This CDR3 spans 21 amino acids. CDR1 and CDR2 (germline): SGHRS, YFSETQ. Trimming left V 0 bases short and J 0 bases short, with 27 bases between. The CDR3 DNA reads as TGCGCCAGCAGCTTGGTTTTTCAGCCCCATGGCAGGGGATTAGCTAACTATGGCTACACCTTC. Amino acid sequence: CASSLVFQPHGRGLANYGYTF.

This chain connects TRBV5-6 to TRBJ2-3; 11 bases map to TRBD1. Germline lookup yields CDR1 SGHDT and CDR2 YYEEEE. This CDR3 region has 14 residues. With 6 bases clipped from V and 6 bases from J, the junction kept 6 bases outside the gene matches. CDR3 nucleotide sequence: TGTGCCAGCAAGGACAGGGGGCGCGAGGATACGCAGTATTTT. Protein product: CASKDRGREDTQYF.

V and J are TRBV10-2 and TRBJ2-4; D remains ambiguous. In germline, CDR1 is WSHSY, CDR2 SAAADI. CDR3 length: 15 residues. V was cut by 8 bases and J by 3 bases, with 17 bases left in between. Written as DNA, the CDR3 is TGCGCCAGCGCTGACACTCCCGAAGGCAAAAACATTCAGTACTTC. It specifies CASADTPEGKNIQYF.

V is TRBV7-9 and J is TRBJ2-7, with TRBD2 as a possible D gene (5 bases). The germline gives CDR1 SEHNR, CDR2 FQNEAQ (reference sequence). Trimming removed 5 bases at V and 3 bases at J, with 14 bases between. The CDR3 contains 14 residues. The CDR3 protein is CASSDYQAIYEQYF. CDR3 DNA sequence: TGTGCCAGCAGCGACTACCAGGCCATCTACGAGCAGTACTTC. The variable domain in full, with the rest retrieved from reference TRBV7-9 and TRBJ2-7, is DTGVSQNPRHKITKRGQNVTFRCDPISEHNRLYWYRQTLGQGPEFLTYFQNEAQLEKSRLLSDRFSAERPKGSFSTLEIQRTEQGDSAMYLCASSDYQAIYEQYFGPGTRLTVT.

The gene calls are TRBV4-3 and TRBJ1-1; D remains unclear. V was pared by 0 bases and J by 5 bases, with 7 bases between. The germline gives CDR1 LGHNA, CDR2 YSLEER. The CDR3 totals 13 residues. DNA of the CDR3: TGCGCCAGCAGCCAAGAAAGGAGGACTGAAGCTTTCTTT. Amino acid sequence: CASSQERRTEAFF.

The chain is built from TRBV9 and TRBJ2-7; 13 bases fit TRBD2. Trimming removed 0 bases from V and 5 bases from J; junction bases left unmatched: 2. This CDR3 region has 15 residues. From germline, CDR1 is SGDLS and CDR2 YYNGEE. The CDR3 sequence: CASSVGTSGSHEQYF. In DNA form, the CDR3 reads TGTGCCAGCAGCGTAGGGACTAGCGGGAGCCACGAGCAGTACTTC.

The CDR3 spells CASSLGAEDQPQHF. The CDR3 bases are TGTGCCAGCAGTTTAGGGGCAGAGGATCAGCCCCAGCATTTT. V is TRBV28 and J is TRBJ1-5, with D possibly matching TRBD1 (5 bases). The CDR3 consists of 14 residues. With 2 bases removed from V and 5 bases from J, the gap between germline ends came to 10 bases. CDR1 and CDR2 (germline): MDHEN, SYDVKM.

The chain has TRBV5-8 and TRBJ1-5; possibly TRBD1 for D (6 bases). V was trimmed by 0 bases and J by 4 bases, leaving 23 bases between them. The V gene's germline CDR1 is SGHTS and CDR2 YDEGEE. CDR3 length equals 19 residues. The CDR3 loop is CASSLDTGQLTLGNQPQHF. DNA for the CDR3: TGTGCCAGCAGCTTGGATACTGGACAGCTCACCCTGGGGAATCAGCCCCAGCATTTT.

The chain uses TRBV19 and TRBJ2-3; 7 bases map to TRBD1. V was clipped by 1 base and J by 0 bases; unmatched bases: 10. Per germline, CDR1 LNHDA and CDR2 SQIVND (reference sequence). The CDR3 has 18 amino acids. The CDR3 DNA reads TGTGCCAGTAGTATAGTGAAGGGGGCCGCACCAAGCACAGATACGCAGTATTTT. This sequence encodes CASSIVKGAAPSTDTQYF. Based on the CDR3 plus reference TRBV19 and TRBJ2-3, the full variable domain is DGGITQSPKYLFRKEGQNVTLSCEQNLNHDAMYWYRQDPGQGLRLIYYSQIVNDFQKGDIAEGYSVSREKKESFPLTVTSAQKNPTAFYLCASSIVKGAAPSTDTQYFGPGTRLTVL.

V is TRBV28 and J is TRBJ1-3, with no clear D. Germline values: CDR1 MDHEN, CDR2 SYDVKM. The CDR3 is 17 residues long. Trimming removed 4 bases at V and 4 bases at J, with 20 bases between. The CDR3 here is CASSSPWSILLGNTIYF. CDR3 nucleotide sequence: TGTGCCAGCAGTTCCCCATGGAGCATCCTCCTCGGAAACACCATATATTTT.

V gene TRBV4-1 combines with J gene TRBJ2-5; the D gene is possibly TRBD2 (5 bases). The length of the CDR3 is 14 residues. Germline V gene data show CDR1 as MGHRA and CDR2 as YSYEKL. Trimming took off 4 bases at V and 4 bases at J, with 13 bases between the two ends. The CDR3 DNA reads TGCGCCAGCAGCCCGGGATGGGGATCAGAGACCCAGTACTTC. Translation: CASSPGWGSETQYF.

The gene calls are TRBV10-3 and TRBJ1-4, with D perhaps TRBD1 (5 bases). Germline CDR1 is ENHRY and CDR2 is SYGVKD. V dropped 6 bases and J dropped 7 bases, with 9 bases sitting between them. The CDR3 is 12 residues long. DNA for the CDR3: TGTGCCATCAGACAGGTGACTGAAAAACTGTTTTTT. Protein: CAIRQVTEKLFF.

This clone was seen a few times. V and J are TRBV19 and TRBJ2-3; TRBD2 might be the D (5 bases). This CDR3 has 16 amino acids. Trimming took off 1 base at V and 0 bases at J, with 11 bases between the two ends. From germline, CDR1 is LNHDA and CDR2 SQIVND (reference sequence). CDR3 coding DNA: TGTGCCAGTAGTATAGTCAGCGGAACTAGCACAGATACGCAGTATTTT. This encodes CASSIVSGTSTDTQYF. Full variable domain (remainder filled in from reference TRBV19 and TRBJ2-3): DGGITQSPKYLFRKEGQNVTLSCEQNLNHDAMYWYRQDPGQGLRLIYYSQIVNDFQKGDIAEGYSVSREKKESFPLTVTSAQKNPTAFYLCASSIVSGTSTDTQYFGPGTRLTVL.

This clone is a singleton in its sample. V is TRBV15 and J is TRBJ2-5; TRBD2 agrees at 9 bases. The CDR3 has 18 residues. The germline V gene has CDR1 LNHNV and CDR2 YYDKDF (reference sequence). Trimming cost V 3 bases and J 3 bases; bases outside gene matches: 14. CDR3 in amino acids: CATSSLGSAGGSEETQYF. For the CDR3, the DNA is TGTGCCACCAGCAGCCTAGGCTCGGCGGGAGGGAGTGAAGAGACCCAGTACTTC.

The chain is built from TRBV7-6 and TRBJ2-3, with D perhaps TRBD2 (7 bases). V was trimmed by 1 base and J by 3 bases, leaving 11 bases between them. Germline loops: CDR1 SGHVS, CDR2 FNYEAQ. The CDR3 loop spans 15 amino acids. The CDR3, as DNA: TGTGCCAGCAGCTTAGTGGGGGGGCAGACAGATACGCAGTATTTT. As protein: CASSLVGGQTDTQYF.

This clone was recorded a few times. The genes are TRBV19 and TRBJ2-1; 11 bases agree with TRBD2. The ends lost 4 bases at V and 0 bases at J; junction bases unmatched: 5. CDR3 size: 17 residues. Germline lookup yields CDR1 LNHDA and CDR2 SQIVND (reference sequence). The CDR3 coding sequence is TGTGCCAGTAGTACGCCAGGACTAGCGGGCTCCTACAATGAGCAGTTCTTC. It is translated as CASSTPGLAGSYNEQFF.

This clone was observed a handful of times. The V call is TRBV5-4, the J call TRBJ2-7; unclear D gene. Germline loops: CDR1 SGHNT, CDR2 YYREEE (reference sequence). CDR3 length: 14 amino acids. V shed 4 bases and J shed 4 bases, with 15 bases lying between them. The CDR3 protein is CASSSDSPPYEQYF. The CDR3 DNA reads TGTGCCAGCAGCAGCGACTCCCCCCCATACGAGCAGTACTTC. Full variable domain (remainder filled in from reference TRBV5-4 and TRBJ2-7): ETGVTQSPTHLIKTRGQQVTLRCSSQSGHNTVSWYQQALGQGPQFIFQYYREEENGRGNFPPRFSGLQFPNYSSELNVNALELDDSALYLCASSSDSPPYEQYFGPGTRLTVT.

Points on this clone: Other DNA sequences in this sample translate to the same CDR3. J is TRBJ2-1 and V is TRBV30; 8 bases are shared with TRBD2. Germline V CDR1 and CDR2: GTSNPN, SVGIG (reference sequence). This CDR3 spans 18 amino acids. Trimming removed 1 base from V and 1 base from J; junction bases left unmatched: 12. CDR3 coding DNA: TGTGCCTGGAGTGCTAACCCCTGGCTAGCGGGTTCCTACAATGAGCAGTTCTTC. Amino acid sequence: CAWSANPWLAGSYNEQFF.

The chain has TRBV2 and TRBJ1-5; D unresolved. Germline V lookup: CDR1 SNHLY, CDR2 FYNNEI. V was pared by 7 bases and J by 4 bases, with 11 bases between. The CDR3 length is 13 residues. The CDR3 bases are TGTGCCAGCAAGCCGCAGGCAAATCAGCCCCAGCATTTT. Protein product: CASKPQANQPQHF.

The genes are TRBV11-2 and TRBJ2-5, with D maybe TRBD2 (6 bases). The CDR3 totals 18 residues. CDR1 is SGHAT, CDR2 FQNNGV, per germline. V was pared by 6 bases and J by 1 base, with 24 bases between. The CDR3 reads CASRHGMGPQGGQETQYF. The CDR3 DNA reads as TGTGCCAGCAGGCATGGGATGGGCCCTCAGGGAGGCCAAGAGACCCAGTACTTC.

This clone came up once. The genes are TRBV7-8 and TRBJ2-5; 7 nucleotides align to TRBD1. Trimming cost V 1 base and J 6 bases; bases outside gene matches: 5. CDR3 size: 14 residues. From germline, CDR1 is SGHVS and CDR2 FQNEAQ. CDR3 amino acids: CASSLEGRGKTQYF. For the CDR3, the DNA is TGTGCCAGCAGCTTAGAAGGCAGGGGGAAGACCCAGTACTTC. Full variable domain (remainder filled in from reference TRBV7-8 and TRBJ2-5): GAGVSQSPRYKVAKRGQDVALRCDPISGHVSLFWYQQALGQGPEFLTYFQNEAQLDKSGLPSDRFFAERPEGSVSTLKIQRTQQEDSAVYLCASSLEGRGKTQYFGPGTRLLVL.

The rearrangement links TRBV5-5 to TRBJ1-2; 12 nucleotides align to TRBD1. The V gene's germline CDR1 is SGHKS and CDR2 YYEKEE (reference sequence). V dropped 5 bases and J dropped 5; count of bases not matched to a gene: 7. The CDR3 contains 15 residues. CDR3 region: CASSTGTGGGYGYTF. The CDR3 region has the DNA TGTGCCAGCAGTACCGGGACAGGGGGCGGGTATGGCTACACCTTC.

The chain recombines TRBV6-1 with TRBJ1-5; tentatively, D is TRBD1 (6 bases). Deletions cut 0 bases from V and 0 bases from J, with 12 bases between. CDR1 and CDR2 from the germline V gene are MNHNS and SASEGT. CDR3 size: 17 residues. CDR3 DNA: TGTGCCAGCAGTGAAGCGCCGGGACAATCTAGCAATCAGCCCCAGCATTTT. Amino acid sequence: CASSEAPGQSSNQPQHF.

This chain joins TRBV30 and TRBJ1-4, with a possible D match to TRBD1 (5 bases). Trimming cost V 3 bases and J 7 bases, with 15 bases left between them. Germline CDR1 reads GTSNPN; CDR2 reads SVGIG (reference sequence). CDR3 length: 14 amino acids. The CDR3 DNA is TGTGCCTGGAGCGTTGGAGGGGCCGGTGAAAAACTGTTTTTT. Amino acid sequence: CAWSVGGAGEKLFF.

CDR3 nucleotide sequence: TGTGCCAGCAATACAGGCCTGATGAACTATGGCTACACCTTC. Amino acids: CASNTGLMNYGYTF. J is TRBJ1-2 and V is TRBV6-1; possibly TRBD1 for D (5 bases). The V end lost 7 bases, the J end lost 2 bases, and 14 bases lay between the germline ends. The CDR3 sequence is 14 residues long. The germline V gene has CDR1 MNHNS and CDR2 SASEGT.

The rearrangement uses TRBV4-1 and TRBJ2-1; 12 bases are shared with TRBD2. V lost 4 bases, J lost 7 bases, and 8 bases stayed unmatched. Germline lookup yields CDR1 MGHRA and CDR2 YSYEKL. The CDR3 sequence is 16 residues long. The CDR3 DNA is TGCGCCAGCAGCCCGGGTTCTAGCGGGAGGGTAAATGAGCAGTTCTTC. It translates to CASSPGSSGRVNEQFF.

The chain is built from TRBV4-3 and TRBJ2-5, with 11 bases lining up with TRBD2. V gave up 2 bases and J gave up 5 bases; unmatched junction bases: 16. Germline loops: CDR1 LGHNA, CDR2 YSLEER. The CDR3 length is 19 residues. The CDR3 DNA is TGCGCCAGCAGCCAAAGACCCAGGAAAACTAGCGGGAGATACGAGACCCAGTACTTC. This encodes CASSQRPRKTSGRYETQYF.

The V call is TRBV29-1, the J call TRBJ2-3; a weak D match, TRBD1 (5 bases). V was pared by 6 bases and J by 3 bases, with 10 bases between. The CDR3 consists of 12 residues. CDR1 is SQVTM and CDR2 is ANQGSEA in the germline V gene. CDR3: CSVLTATDTQYF. The CDR3 DNA follows: TGCAGCGTGCTGACAGCGACAGATACGCAGTATTTT.

In its sample, this clone was seen a few times. The chain has TRBV16 and TRBJ2-2; TRBD1 matches 7 bases. Germline CDR1 and CDR2: KGHSY and FQNENV. J was trimmed by 2 bases and V by 7 bases; bases with no gene match: 7. The CDR3 is 15 amino acids. CDR3 loop: CASTLGTDNTGELFF. CDR3 coding DNA: TGTGCCAGCACCCTTGGGACAGACAACACCGGGGAGCTGTTTTTT.